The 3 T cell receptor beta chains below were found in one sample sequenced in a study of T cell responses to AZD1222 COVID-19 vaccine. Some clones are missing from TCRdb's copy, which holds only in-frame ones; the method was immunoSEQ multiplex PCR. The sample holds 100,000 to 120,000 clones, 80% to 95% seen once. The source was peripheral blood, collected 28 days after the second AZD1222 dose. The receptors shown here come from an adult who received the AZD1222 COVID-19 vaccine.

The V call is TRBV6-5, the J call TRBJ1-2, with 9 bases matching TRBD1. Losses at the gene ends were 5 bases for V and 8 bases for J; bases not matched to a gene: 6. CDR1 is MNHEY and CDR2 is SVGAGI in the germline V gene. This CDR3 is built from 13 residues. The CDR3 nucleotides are TGTGCCAGCAGTCCCGGGACAGGGAGAGGCTACACCTTC. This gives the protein CASSPGTGRGYTF.

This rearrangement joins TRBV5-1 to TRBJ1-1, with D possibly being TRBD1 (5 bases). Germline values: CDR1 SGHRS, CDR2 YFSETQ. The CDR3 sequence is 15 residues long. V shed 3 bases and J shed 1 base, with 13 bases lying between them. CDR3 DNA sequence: TGCGCCAGCAGCTCGGCAACCGGGGCGAACACTGAAGCTTTCTTT. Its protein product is CASSSATGANTEAFF.

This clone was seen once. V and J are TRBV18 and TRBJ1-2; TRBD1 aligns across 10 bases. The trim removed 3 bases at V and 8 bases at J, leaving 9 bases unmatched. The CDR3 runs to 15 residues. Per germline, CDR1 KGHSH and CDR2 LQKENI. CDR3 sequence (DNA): TGTGCCAGCTCACCTCAGACAGGGGGCAGGGACGGCTACACCTTC. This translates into CASSPQTGGRDGYTF.